The T cell receptor (beta chain) under discussion was sequenced for a study of T cells expressing NK-cell markers. Findings and caveats of the study: It was still unclear whether expanded NKG2C+ T cell clones were HCMV specific. About 1.0-7.0% of CD8+ T cells in over 5 donors belonged to dominant NKG2C+ clonotypes.

Germline V lookup: CDR1 SGHRS, CDR2 YFSETQ. CDR3 length: 15 amino acids. Comment on this clonotype: Its antigen is as yet unknown.

Beta-chain TCR cDNA was generated via 5'RACE template switching with UMIs. TCRdb re-called the 5' RACE reads and gives one entry per CDR3 protein, without DNA. The specimen's table records about 460,000 distinct CDR3 sequences. The sequence derives from a woman aged 50 to 60 in good health. The chain combines TRBV5-1 with TRBJ2-1. The sequenced material came from blood T cells: a sorted CD56 or NKG2C T cell subset, CD4+ or CD8+ T cells, or bulk PBMC T cells (not recorded which). CDR3 residues: CASSLRISSYNEQFF. Full variable domain (missing parts from reference TRBV5-1 and TRBJ2-1): KAGVTQTPRYLIKTRGQQVTLSCSPISGHRSVSWYQQTPGQGLQFLFEYFSETQRNKGNFPGRFSGRQFSNSRSEMNVSTLELGDSALYLCASSLRISSYNEQFFGPGTRLTVL.